This T cell receptor beta chain was obtained from a study of neurological immune-mediated disorders. Germline V lookup: CDR1 MGHDK, CDR2 SYGVNS. V was clipped by 5 bases and J by 5 bases; unmatched bases: 15. There are 17 residues in the CDR3. This clonotype was observed many times. One entry per CDR3 protein, called by TCRdb with MiXCR from the 5' RACE reads. The data contain around 40,000 distinct CDR3 sequences, approximately 11% of them seen just once; the ten biggest clones take up roughly 1.3%. This rearrangement joins TRBV25-1 to TRBJ2-5; 9 bases align to TRBD1. The TCR comes from a female donor in good health. Sequenced material: PBMCs. The CDR3 spells CASSFRTGDYKAETQYF. In DNA form, the CDR3 reads TGTGCCAGCAGTTTCCGGACAGGGGATTACAAGGCTGAGACCCAGTACTTC.